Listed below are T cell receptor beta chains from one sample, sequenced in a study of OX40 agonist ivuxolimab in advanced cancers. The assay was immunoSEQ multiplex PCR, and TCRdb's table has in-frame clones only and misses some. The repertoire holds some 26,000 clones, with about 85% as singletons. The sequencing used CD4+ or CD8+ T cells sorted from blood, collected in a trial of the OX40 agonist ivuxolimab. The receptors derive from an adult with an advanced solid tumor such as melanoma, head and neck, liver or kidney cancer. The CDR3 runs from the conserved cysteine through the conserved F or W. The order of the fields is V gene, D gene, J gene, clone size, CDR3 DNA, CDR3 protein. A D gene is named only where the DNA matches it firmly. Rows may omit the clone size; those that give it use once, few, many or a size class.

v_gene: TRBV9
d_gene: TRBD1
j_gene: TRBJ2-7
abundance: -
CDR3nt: TGTGCCAGCAGCGCGGGGACAGGGAACGAGCAGTACTTC
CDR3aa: CASSAGTGNEQYF

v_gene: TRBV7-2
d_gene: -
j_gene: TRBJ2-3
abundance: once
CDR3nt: TGTGCCAGCAGCTTAGCATTGCCCACAGATACGCAGTATTTT
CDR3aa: CASSLALPTDTQYF

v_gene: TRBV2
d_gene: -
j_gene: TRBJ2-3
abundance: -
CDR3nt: TGTGCCAGCAGTGAGGTCGGAACTAGCACAGATACGCAGTATTTT
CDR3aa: CASSEVGTSTDTQYF

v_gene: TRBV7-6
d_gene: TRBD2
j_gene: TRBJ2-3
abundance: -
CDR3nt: TGTGCCAGCAGCCCCCGACTAGCGGGGGGGCTAGATACGCAGTATTTT
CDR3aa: CASSPRLAGGLDTQYF

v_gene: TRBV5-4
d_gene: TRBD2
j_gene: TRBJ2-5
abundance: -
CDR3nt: TGTGCCAGCAGCCACGGTGGGCGGGAGGACCTAGAGACCCAGTACTTC
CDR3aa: CASSHGGREDLETQYF

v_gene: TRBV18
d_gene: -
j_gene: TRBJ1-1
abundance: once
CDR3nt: TGTGCCAGCTCACTCACACGGGGGGCGCATGGGTACACTGAAGCTTTCTTT
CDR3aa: CASSLTRGAHGYTEAFF

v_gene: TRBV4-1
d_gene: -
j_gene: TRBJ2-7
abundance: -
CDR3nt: TGCGCCAGCAGCCAAGATTCAGAAAGCGACGAGCAGTACTTC
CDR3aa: CASSQDSESDEQYF

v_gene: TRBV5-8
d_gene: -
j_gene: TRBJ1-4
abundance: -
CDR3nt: TGTGCCAGCAGCTTGCTCGAGGGAGTGGGGTTTTATGAAAAACTGTTTTTT
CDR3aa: CASSLLEGVGFYEKLFF

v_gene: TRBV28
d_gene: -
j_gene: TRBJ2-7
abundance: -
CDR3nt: TGTGCCAGCACTCAATTAGGGGCCCGAGTCCACGAGCAGTACTTC
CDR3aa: CASTQLGARVHEQYF

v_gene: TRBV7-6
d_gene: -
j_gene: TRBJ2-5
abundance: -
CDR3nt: TGTGCCAGCAGCTTCTCAGGGGAGCGAGAGACCCAGTACTTC
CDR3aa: CASSFSGERETQYF

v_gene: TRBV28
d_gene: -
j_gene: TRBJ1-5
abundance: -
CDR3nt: TGTGCCAGCAGTTCCCTGGGCGGGAATCAGCCCCAGCATTTT
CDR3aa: CASSSLGGNQPQHF

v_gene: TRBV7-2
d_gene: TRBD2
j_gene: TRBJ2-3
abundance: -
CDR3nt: TGTGCCAGCAGCTCAAGACTAGCGGGAGGGCCAGATACGCAGTATTTT
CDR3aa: CASSSRLAGGPDTQYF

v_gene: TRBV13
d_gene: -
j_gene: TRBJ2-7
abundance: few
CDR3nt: TGTGCCAGCAGTCCGATAGGGGGATCTACCTACGAGCAGTACTTC
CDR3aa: CASSPIGGSTYEQYF

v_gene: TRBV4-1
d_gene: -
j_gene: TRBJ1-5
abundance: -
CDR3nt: TGCGCCAGCAGCCAAGAGGCCTCCGGGGAGGGTCCTGTGGAGCATTTT
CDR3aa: CASSQEASGEGPVEHF

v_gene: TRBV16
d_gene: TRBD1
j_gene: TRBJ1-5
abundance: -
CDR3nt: TGTGCCAGCAGCCATGGGACAGGGGCTCAGCCCCAGCATTTT
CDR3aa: CASSHGTGAQPQHF

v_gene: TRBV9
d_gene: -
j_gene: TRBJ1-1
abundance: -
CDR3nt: TGTGCCAGCAGCCCCCTTCGGTACACTGAAGCTTTCTTT
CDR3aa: CASSPLRYTEAFF

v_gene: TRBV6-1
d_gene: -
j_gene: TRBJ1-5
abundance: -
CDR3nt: TGTGCCAGCAGTGACAGGCGGTCTAGCAATCAGCCCCAGCATTTT
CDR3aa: CASSDRRSSNQPQHF

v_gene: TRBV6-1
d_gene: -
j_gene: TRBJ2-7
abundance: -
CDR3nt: TGTGCCAGCAGTCTCTCAGGGACCCATATGTTC
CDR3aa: CASSLSGTHMF

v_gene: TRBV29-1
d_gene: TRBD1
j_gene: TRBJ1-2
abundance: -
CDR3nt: TGCAGCGTACCTCCCGGGACAGGGCAAGGCTACACCTTC
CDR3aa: CSVPPGTGQGYTF

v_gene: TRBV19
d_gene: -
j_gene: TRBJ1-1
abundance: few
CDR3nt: TGTGCCAGCAGGCGACAGATGAACACTGAAGCTTTCTTT
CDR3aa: CASRRQMNTEAFF

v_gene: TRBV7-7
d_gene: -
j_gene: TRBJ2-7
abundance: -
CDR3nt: TGTGCTAGCAGCTTAGGGGACTCATTCACCTACGAGCAGTACTTC
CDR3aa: CASSLGDSFTYEQYF

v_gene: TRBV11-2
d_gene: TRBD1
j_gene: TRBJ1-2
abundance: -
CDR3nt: TGTGCCAGCAGCTCCCGAGGACAGGGGGGTTACTATGGCTACACCTTC
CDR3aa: CASSSRGQGGYYGYTF

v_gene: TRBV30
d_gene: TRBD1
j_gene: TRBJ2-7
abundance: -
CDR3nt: TGTGCCTGGAGTGTCGGGACAGGGTCCTACGAGCAGTACTTC
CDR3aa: CAWSVGTGSYEQYF

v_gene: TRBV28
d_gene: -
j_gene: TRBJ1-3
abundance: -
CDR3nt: TGTGCCAGCACAGGCAACTCTGGAAACACCATATATTTT
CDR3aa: CASTGNSGNTIYF

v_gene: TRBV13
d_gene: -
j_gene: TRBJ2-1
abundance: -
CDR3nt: TGTGCCAGCGCGGGTGGCTCCTACAATGAGCAGTTCTTC
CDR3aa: CASAGGSYNEQFF

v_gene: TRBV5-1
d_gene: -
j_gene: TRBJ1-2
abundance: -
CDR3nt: TGCGCCAGCAGCTTGGCCTGGCAGGGAAGGGATGGCTACACCTTC
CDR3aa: CASSLAWQGRDGYTF

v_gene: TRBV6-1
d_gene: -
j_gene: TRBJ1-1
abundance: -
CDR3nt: TGTGCCAGCAGTTCCGCGGGAGGGCTCGACACTGAAGCTTTCTTT
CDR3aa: CASSSAGGLDTEAFF

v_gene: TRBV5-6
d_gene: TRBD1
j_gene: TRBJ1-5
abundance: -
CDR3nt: TGTGCCAGCAGCGGGACAGGGAACGGCGTCAATCAGCCCCAGCATTTT
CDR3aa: CASSGTGNGVNQPQHF

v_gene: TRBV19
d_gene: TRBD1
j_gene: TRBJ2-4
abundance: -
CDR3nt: TGTGCCAGTAGTATATTCGGCAGGGGGCAGGACAAAAACATTCAGTACTTC
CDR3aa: CASSIFGRGQDKNIQYF

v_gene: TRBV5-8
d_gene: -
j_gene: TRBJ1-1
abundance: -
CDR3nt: TGTGCCAGCAGCTCGAGTTTCGTTCGGGGGGTCACTGAAGCTTTCTTT
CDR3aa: CASSSSFVRGVTEAFF

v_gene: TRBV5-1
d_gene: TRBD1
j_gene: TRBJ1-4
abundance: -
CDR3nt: TGCGCCAGCAGCTGGACAGGGTTCAATGAAAAACTGTTTTTT
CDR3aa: CASSWTGFNEKLFF

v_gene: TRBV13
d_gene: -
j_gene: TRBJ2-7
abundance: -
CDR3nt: TGTGCCAGCAGCTCGGCAGGGGCATACGAGCAGTACTTC
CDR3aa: CASSSAGAYEQYF

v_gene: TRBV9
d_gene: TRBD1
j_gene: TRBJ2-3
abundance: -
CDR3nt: TGTGCCAGCAGCGAGGACAGGGGCCCAGATACGCAGTATTTT
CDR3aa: CASSEDRGPDTQYF

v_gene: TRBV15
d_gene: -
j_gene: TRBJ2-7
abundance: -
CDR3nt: TGTGCCACCAGCGCGGGATCTAGTAACTCCTACGAGCAGTACTTC
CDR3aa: CATSAGSSNSYEQYF

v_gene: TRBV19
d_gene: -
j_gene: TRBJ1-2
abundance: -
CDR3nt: TGTGCCAGTAGTGCGTCCAACGGACTTCGGCGCCATGGCTACACCTTC
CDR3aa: CASSASNGLRRHGYTF

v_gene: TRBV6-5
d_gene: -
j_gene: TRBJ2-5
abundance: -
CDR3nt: TGTGCCAGCAGCCCTCGACAAGAGACCCAGTACTTC
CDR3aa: CASSPRQETQYF

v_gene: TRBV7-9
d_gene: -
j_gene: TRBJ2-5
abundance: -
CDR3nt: TGTGCCAGCAGCTCCTTAGGCTTGACAGGCTTGGCCTTGGAGACCCAGTACTTC
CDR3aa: CASSSLGLTGLALETQYF

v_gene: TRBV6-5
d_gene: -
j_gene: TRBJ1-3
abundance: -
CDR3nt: TGTGCCACCGGGGGACCAAGCTCTGGAAACACCATATATTTT
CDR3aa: CATGGPSSGNTIYF

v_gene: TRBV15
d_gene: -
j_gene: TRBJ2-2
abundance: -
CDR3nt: TGTGCCACCAGCAGAGATCGGTCGGGGGACACCGGGGAGCTGTTTTTT
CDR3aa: CATSRDRSGDTGELFF

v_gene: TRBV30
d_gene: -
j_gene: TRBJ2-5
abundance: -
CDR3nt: TGTGCCTGGAAGGGGGGCCCAGAGACCCAGTACTTC
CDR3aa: CAWKGGPETQYF

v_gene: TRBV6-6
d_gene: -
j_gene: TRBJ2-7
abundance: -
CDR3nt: TGTGCCAGCGGAACTTACACCGGCCCCTACGAGCAGTACTTC
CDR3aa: CASGTYTGPYEQYF

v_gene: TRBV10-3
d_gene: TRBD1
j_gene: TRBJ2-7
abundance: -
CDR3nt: TGTGCCATCAGTGGCGGGACAGGGTTCGGTGAGCAGTACTTC
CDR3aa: CAISGGTGFGEQYF

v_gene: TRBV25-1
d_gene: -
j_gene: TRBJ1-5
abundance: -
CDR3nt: TGTGCCAGCAGTGAATCAGGGAGCAATCAGCCCCAGCATTTT
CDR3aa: CASSESGSNQPQHF

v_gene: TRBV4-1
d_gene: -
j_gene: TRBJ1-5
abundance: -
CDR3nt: TGCGCCAGCAGCCTGGTCCTAAATCAGCCCCAGCATTTT
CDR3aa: CASSLVLNQPQHF

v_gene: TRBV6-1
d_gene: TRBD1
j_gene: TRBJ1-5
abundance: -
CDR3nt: TGTGCCAGCAGTGGGACAGGGGGTCAGCCCCAGCATTTT
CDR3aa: CASSGTGGQPQHF

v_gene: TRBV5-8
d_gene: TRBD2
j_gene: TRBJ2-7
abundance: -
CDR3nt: TGTGCCAGCAGCCCGTTCGGGGGGAACTCCTACGAGCAGTACTTC
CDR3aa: CASSPFGGNSYEQYF

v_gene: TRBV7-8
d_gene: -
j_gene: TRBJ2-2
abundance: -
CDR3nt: TGTGCCAGCAGCTTAGTCCCCACCGGGGAGCTGTTTTTT
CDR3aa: CASSLVPTGELFF

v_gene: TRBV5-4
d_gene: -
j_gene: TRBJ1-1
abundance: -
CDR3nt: TGTGCCAGCAGCCCCGGCACTGAAGCTTTCTTT
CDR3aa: CASSPGTEAFF

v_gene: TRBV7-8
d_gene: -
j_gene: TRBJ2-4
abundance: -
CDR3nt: TGTGCCAGCAGCTCACCGTATGATGGACTATTTACGGGCATTCAGTACTTC
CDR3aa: CASSSPYDGLFTGIQYF

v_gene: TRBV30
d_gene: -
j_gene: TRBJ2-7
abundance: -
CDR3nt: TGTGCCTGGCGGGACTCGAGCTCCTACGAGCAGTACTTC
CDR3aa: CAWRDSSSYEQYF

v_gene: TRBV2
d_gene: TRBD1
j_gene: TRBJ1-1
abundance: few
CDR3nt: TGTGCCAGCAGTGAACGGGACAGCATGAACACTGAAGCTTTCTTT
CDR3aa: CASSERDSMNTEAFF

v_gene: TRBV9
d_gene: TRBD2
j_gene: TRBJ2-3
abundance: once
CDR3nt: TGTGCCAGCAGCGTATTGCCTAGCGGGAGGCCCACAGATACGCAGTATTTT
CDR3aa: CASSVLPSGRPTDTQYF

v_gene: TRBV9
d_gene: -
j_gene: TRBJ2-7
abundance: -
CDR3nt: TGTGCCAGCAGCGTAGACGGCAGGGGATCCTACGAGCAGTACTTC
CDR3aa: CASSVDGRGSYEQYF

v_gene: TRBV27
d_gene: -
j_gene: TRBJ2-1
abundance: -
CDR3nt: TGTGCCAGCAGTTACTTAGGAGGATACAATGAGCAGTTCTTC
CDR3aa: CASSYLGGYNEQFF

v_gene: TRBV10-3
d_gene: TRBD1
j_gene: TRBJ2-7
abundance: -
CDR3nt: TGTGCCATCAGTGAAGCGGGACAGGGGTCCTACGAGCAGTACTTC
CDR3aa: CAISEAGQGSYEQYF